The source of this TCR beta chain is a study of blood T cell repertoires in COVID-19. Germline loops: CDR1 SGHVS, CDR2 FQNEAQ. The CDR3 is 14 residues long. V lost 7 bases, J lost 10 bases, and 19 bases lay in between. This clone has just a few counts. Sequencing used immunoSEQ multiplex PCR; TCRdb keeps in-frame clones, though not all of them. This repertoire shows roughly 270,000 clones, roughly 85% found once; its top ten account for about 2.5%. The sequencing input was PBMCs or T cells enriched from blood (not recorded which). V is TRBV7-8 and J is TRBJ1-4; weak D call: TRBD1 (5 bases). The clonotype originates from a woman aged 50 to 65 who had recovered from COVID-19. The CDR3 spells CASTQGTQMVKLFF. CDR3 in DNA: TGTGCCAGCACCCAGGGAACGCAAATGGTAAAACTGTTTTTT. The complete variable domain, with remaining parts taken from reference TRBV7-8 and TRBJ1-4, reads GAGVSQSPRYKVAKRGQDVALRCDPISGHVSLFWYQQALGQGPEFLTYFQNEAQLDKSGLPSDRFFAERPEGSVSTLKIQRTQQEDSAVYLCASTQGTQMVKLFFGSGTQLSVL.